These 21 T cell receptor beta chains originate from one sample sequenced in a study of shared clonotypes between healthy human individuals (dated by TCRdb to about 2020). Libraries came from the immunoSEQ multiplex PCR assay. As stored in TCRdb, this immuneACCESS dataset retains in-frame rearrangements with V and J assigned. A fraction of the clones does not appear; measured against another copy, unresolved V genes explain less than half of the discrepancy, and the remainder lacks a known reason. The table for this sample lists around 1.9 million clones; about 92% of them were counted only once. The ten largest clones take up over 1.5% of the sample. CD8 naive samples were CD45RO-negative cells positively selected for CCR7, giving a CD45RA+CCR7+ population that excluded TemRA cells. Sequenced material: naive CD8+ T cells from PBMCs. Sample cell subset or site, as interpreted from the label and publication: CD45RA+CCR7+. The receptor source for this set is a young man in good health. Some clones in this sample may be carry-over from other donors' samples.

The rearrangement joins TRBV7-9 to TRBJ2-7; TRBD1 matches 9 bases. The V and J ends lost 4 bases and 5 bases, in that order; junction bases with no gene match: 12. The germline CDR1 and CDR2 sequences are SEHNR and FQNEAQ (reference sequence). The CDR3 spans 16 residues. CDR3 nucleotide sequence: TGTGCCAGCAGCTCACGGAAGGGACAGGGCGTCCACGAGCAGTACTTC. The encoded protein is CASSSRKGQGVHEQYF.

Here the CDR3 reads CASSLGLVRNEQFF. CDR3 DNA sequence: TGTGCCAGCAGCCTGGGACTAGTGAGGAATGAGCAGTTCTTC. This chain joins TRBV14 and TRBJ2-1, with 8 bases matching TRBD2. V dropped 4 bases and J dropped 7; count of bases not matched to a gene: 6. Germline values: CDR1 SGHDN, CDR2 FVKESK. The CDR3 runs to 14 residues.

The chain uses TRBV27 and TRBJ2-7, with TRBD1 identical over 7 bases. The CDR3 is 13 amino acids. The germline gives CDR1 MNHEY, CDR2 SMNVEV (reference sequence). Losses at the gene ends were 5 bases for V and 7 bases for J; bases not matched to a gene: 8. The CDR3 DNA follows: TGTGCCAGCAGTCCCGTAAACAGGGGAGAGCAGTACTTC. Its translation is CASSPVNRGEQYF.

J is TRBJ1-2 and V is TRBV29-1, with 7 positions matching TRBD1. Germline V CDR1 and CDR2: SQVTM, ANQGSEA. Losses at the gene ends were 0 bases for V and 4 bases for J; bases not matched to a gene: 14. The CDR3 sequence is 17 residues long. CDR3 nucleotides: TGCAGCGTTGAAGATTTCCCGGGACAGAATACTCTCTATGGCTACACCTTC. It codes for CSVEDFPGQNTLYGYTF.

This rearrangement joins TRBV27 to TRBJ2-7; TRBD1 or TRBD2 may be the D gene (7 bases each). CDR3 length: 14 amino acids. Germline V gives CDR1 MNHEY, CDR2 SMNVEV (reference sequence). V was trimmed by 3 bases and J by 7 bases, leaving 16 bases between them. CDR3 sequence: CASSFDREGWEQYF. The DNA of the CDR3 is TGTGCCAGCAGTTTTGACAGGGAGGGGTGGGAGCAGTACTTC.

The rearrangement uses TRBV27 and TRBJ2-4; maybe TRBD2 (6 bases). The germline gives CDR1 MNHEY, CDR2 SMNVEV (reference sequence). This CDR3 is 13 amino acids long. The V gene lost 8 bases and the J gene lost 5 bases, with 13 bases spanning the gap. CDR3 sequence reads: CASGTDSENIQYF. The DNA for the CDR3 is TGTGCCAGCGGGACTGACAGCGAAAACATTCAGTACTTC.

Details on this clone: In the same sample, other DNA sequences code for this CDR3. The chain couples TRBV28 to TRBJ2-2; no reliable D call. CDR3 length equals 13 residues. Germline loops: CDR1 MDHEN, CDR2 SYDVKM. The germline V and J ends were trimmed by 3 bases and 5 bases, with 7 bases remaining between them. The CDR3 DNA reads as TGTGCCAGCAGTTTGAGTGGTACCGGGGAGCTGTTTTTT. It is translated as CASSLSGTGELFF.

In the case of this clone: Other DNA sequences of this sample code for an identical CDR3. The rearrangement uses TRBV28 and TRBJ1-5; D is ambiguous. Trimming removed 3 bases from V and 10 bases from J, with 7 bases in between. Germline V gene lookup returns CDR1 MDHEN and CDR2 SYDVKM. The CDR3 runs 11 residues. CDR3 DNA: TGTGCCAGCAGTTTGGGTGGCCCCCAGCATTTT. Residues: CASSLGGPQHF.

J is TRBJ2-5 and V is TRBV28, with 8 bases matching TRBD2. V lost 8 bases, J lost 4 bases, and 6 bases stayed unmatched. Per germline, CDR1 MDHEN and CDR2 SYDVKM. There are 13 residues in the CDR3. The CDR3 DNA sequence: TGTGCCAGCCACCAGGCGGGAGGAGAGACCCAGTACTTC. Amino acids: CASHQAGGETQYF.

This rearrangement joins TRBV27 to TRBJ2-1; weak D call: TRBD2 (6 bases). Germline-derived CDR1 and CDR2 are MNHEY and SMNVEV (reference sequence). Trimming left V 8 bases short and J 5 bases short, with 16 bases between. There are 14 residues in the CDR3. In DNA form, the CDR3 reads TGTGCCAGCGGGGGACTCCTCGTCCACAATGAGCAGTTCTTC. This codes for CASGGLLVHNEQFF.

This clone was detected a few times. The chain joins TRBV11-2 to TRBJ2-7, with D tentatively TRBD1 or TRBD2 (5 bases each). V lost 5 bases, J lost 4 bases, and 15 bases lay in between. Germline-derived CDR1 and CDR2 are SGHAT and FQNNGV. The CDR3 length is 14 residues. The CDR3 loop reads CASSTRDGEYEQYF. CDR3 nucleotides: TGTGCCAGCAGCACTCGGGACGGAGAATACGAGCAGTACTTC.

V and J are TRBV4-1 and TRBJ2-1, with 10 bases that match TRBD1. The junction had 7 bases not matched to a gene; V was cut back by 4 bases and J by 4 bases. Germline lookup yields CDR1 MGHRA and CDR2 YSYEKL. The CDR3 has 16 amino acids. CDR3 region: CASSRARDRGYNEQFF. The CDR3 DNA is TGCGCCAGCAGCCGAGCGAGGGACAGGGGATACAATGAGCAGTTCTTC.

The chain couples TRBV28 to TRBJ1-5; D remains ambiguous. The CDR3 has 14 residues. Germline loops: CDR1 MDHEN, CDR2 SYDVKM. V was clipped by 6 bases and J by 14 bases, with 23 bases between them. CDR3 protein: CASRTPRWDGTKHF. The DNA for the CDR3 is TGTGCCAGCAGAACACCCCGCTGGGATGGTACTAAGCATTTT.

The rearrangement joins TRBV9 to TRBJ2-5; tentative D call: TRBD2 (5 bases). The CDR3 totals 17 residues. With 0 bases removed from V and 5 bases from J, the gap between germline ends came to 20 bases. Germline assignment: CDR1 SGDLS and CDR2 YYNGEE. The CDR3 nucleotides are TGTGCCAGCAGCGTAGCTGGGAAGGGTTCGGGGTCGGAGACCCAGTACTTC. It codes for CASSVAGKGSGSETQYF.

The rearrangement uses TRBV7-9 and TRBJ1-5; D perhaps matches TRBD1 (6 bases). The CDR3 spans 14 residues. Trimming pared 0 bases from V and 7 bases from J, leaving 10 bases between. Germline CDR1 is SEHNR and CDR2 is FQNEAQ (reference sequence). CDR3 in amino acids: CASSLATGDQPQHF. In DNA form, the CDR3 reads TGTGCCAGCAGCTTAGCGACAGGCGACCAGCCCCAGCATTTT. Complete variable domain (other parts from reference TRBV7-9 and TRBJ1-5): DTGVSQNPRHKITKRGQNVTFRCDPISEHNRLYWYRQTLGQGPEFLTYFQNEAQLEKSRLLSDRFSAERPKGSFSTLEIQRTEQGDSAMYLCASSLATGDQPQHFGDGTRLSIL.

The chain recombines TRBV27 with TRBJ1-2; tentative D call: TRBD1 (6 bases). V shed 7 bases and J shed 8 bases, with 20 bases lying between them. The CDR3 loop spans 14 amino acids. CDR1 is MNHEY and CDR2 is SMNVEV in the germline V gene (reference sequence). The CDR3: CASTMVGGLGGYTF. The CDR3 nucleotides read TGTGCCAGCACCATGGTGGGGGGGCTGGGGGGCTACACCTTC.

This clone was observed a few times. The V call is TRBV27, the J call TRBJ2-7; D is perhaps TRBD1 (6 bases). The germline V gene encodes CDR1 MNHEY and CDR2 SMNVEV (reference sequence). V was pared by 7 bases and J by 9 bases, with 13 bases between. The CDR3 has 11 amino acids. The DNA for the CDR3 is TGTGCCAGCATTCTCAGGGGAAGGCAGTACTTC. Protein sequence: CASILRGRQYF.

This rearrangement joins TRBV5-6 to TRBJ2-5, with 9 bases matching TRBD2. The J call may not be correct, given that the DNA end is closer to TRBJ2-7. This CDR3 spans 15 amino acids. The germline V gene encodes CDR1 SGHDT and CDR2 YYEEEE. CDR3 residues: CASSNALAGSYEQYF. The CDR3 DNA follows: TGTGCCAGCAGCAACGCCCTAGCGGGGTCCTACGAGCAGTACTTC.

Points on this clone: Different DNA sequences within this sample yield the same CDR3. J is TRBJ2-7 and V is TRBV27, with 10 bases identical to TRBD1. Losses at the gene ends were 5 bases for V and 4 bases for J; bases not matched to a gene: 5. Germline CDR1 MNHEY, CDR2 SMNVEV (reference sequence). The CDR3 spans 14 residues. The CDR3 coding sequence is TGTGCCAGCAGTCTGGGACAGGGGTTTTACGAGCAGTACTTC. Amino acids: CASSLGQGFYEQYF.

The chain has TRBV7-8 and TRBJ2-5, with 8 positions matching TRBD2. The CDR3 extends over 16 amino acids. J lost 5 bases, V lost 0 bases, and 8 bases had no gene match. Per the germline V gene, CDR1 is SGHVS and CDR2 is FQNEAQ. CDR3 nucleotide sequence: TGTGCCAGCAGCTTAGCCGGGGGGGCTAGATGGGAGACCCAGTACTTC. Translated: CASSLAGGARWETQYF. The full variable domain, rest sourced from reference TRBV7-8 and TRBJ2-5, is GAGVSQSPRYKVAKRGQDVALRCDPISGHVSLFWYQQALGQGPEFLTYFQNEAQLDKSGLPSDRFFAERPEGSVSTLKIQRTQQEDSAVYLCASSLAGGARWETQYFGPGTRLLVL.

As regards this clone: Other nucleotide sequences from this sample produce the same CDR3. The chain uses TRBV11-2 and TRBJ1-1; unclear D gene. From germline, CDR1 is SGHAT and CDR2 FQNNGV. Trimming removed 5 bases at V and 2 bases at J, with 3 bases between. This CDR3 spans 11 amino acids. CDR3 amino acids: CASSPNTEAFF. The CDR3, as DNA: TGTGCCAGCAGCCCTAACACTGAAGCTTTCTTT.